The source of this T cell receptor (beta chain) is a study of blood T cell repertoires in COVID-19. Study-level background: Both acute and convalescent COVID-19 samples were obtained from the United States, Italy and Spain. Sources were T cells, B-cell-depleted T cells, or PBMCs; the material itself was cDNA or gDNA.

Study processing details: Reference gene primer amplification in the assay estimated nucleated cell counts. TCRdb keeps only in-frame clones here, not all; method: immunoSEQ multiplex PCR. V and J calls and clone size are those listed in that table; D and trimming were worked out from the DNA. Among around 74,000 clones listed, roughly nine tenths were seen once. V dropped 3 bases and J dropped 5; count of bases not matched to a gene: 17. The CDR3 consists of 20 residues. Germline loops: CDR1 MNHEY, CDR2 SMNVEV (reference sequence). The chain couples TRBV27 to TRBJ2-7; 15 nucleotides align to TRBD2. This receptor was identified in a man aged 30 to 39 with acute or convalescent COVID-19. The sample taken for sequencing was peripheral blood. The CDR3 DNA sequence: TGTGCCAGCAGTTTTATTCGTGGTCGGACTAGCGGGAGGGCCACGGACGAGCAGTACTTC. Encoded protein: CASSFIRGRTSGRATDEQYF.